A selection of T cell receptor beta chains follows, all from one sample in a study of T cell responses to AZD1222 COVID-19 vaccine. The table came from immunoSEQ multiplex PCR; TCRdb's copy has only in-frame clones and leaves some out. The sample consists of over 110,000 clones, approximately 90% of them appearing once. The specimen comprised peripheral blood, sampled 28 days after the second AZD1222 dose. These receptors all come from an adult who received the AZD1222 COVID-19 vaccine. The CDR3 runs from the conserved cysteine through the conserved F or W. The D gene is left open where the match is weak. Clone size is shown for a subset of rows, as once, few, many or a class of expanded clone.

V,size,J,D,DNA,CDR3
TRBV7-9,NA,TRBJ2-1,NA,TGTGCCGCGGGGTCCAATGAGCAGTTCTTC,CAAGSNEQFF
TRBV20-1,NA,TRBJ2-6,NA,TGCAGTGCTAGTATGCAGGACTTCTTCTCTGGGGCCAACGTCCTGACTTTC,CSASMQDFFSGANVLTF
TRBV6-5,NA,TRBJ1-4,TRBD1,TGTGCCAGCAGGACAGGGGCTAATGAAAAACTGTTTTTT,CASRTGANEKLFF
TRBV10-3,NA,TRBJ1-2,NA,TGTGCCATCAGTGCCCTCCGGCCAGGGGAAGATGGCTACACCTTC,CAISALRPGEDGYTF
TRBV15,NA,TRBJ1-2,NA,TGTGCCACCAGCAGAGATTCCATCCGACAGGATGGGTATGGCTACACCTTC,CATSRDSIRQDGYGYTF
TRBV28,NA,TRBJ1-1,NA,TGTGCCAGCAGTCCCCTCTCGCAGGGAGGGAACCTGGGCAACACTGAAGCTTTCTTT,CASSPLSQGGNLGNTEAFF
TRBV11-2,once,TRBJ1-5,NA,TGTGCCAGCAGCCGGGGGTGGGGGGCACGAAATCAGCCCCAGCATTTT,CASSRGWGARNQPQHF
TRBV9,NA,TRBJ2-2,NA,TGTGCCAGCAGCGTAACCCTAGGGGGGGTACCCGGGGAGCTGTTTTTT,CASSVTLGGVPGELFF
TRBV19,NA,TRBJ2-2,TRBD2,TGTGCCAGTAGTATAGCGGGGGGGCCGACCGGGGAGCTGTTTTTT,CASSIAGGPTGELFF
TRBV19,NA,TRBJ1-5,NA,TGTGCCAGTAGTATAGACTCGACCGGCGATAGCAATCAGCCCCAGCATTTT,CASSIDSTGDSNQPQHF
TRBV18,NA,TRBJ2-4,TRBD1,TGTGCCAGCTCACCGGGACAGGGAAGCATTCAGTACTTC,CASSPGQGSIQYF
TRBV4-3,NA,TRBJ2-2,NA,TGCGCCAGCAGCCAAGATATCGGGTTTGTGACATCGAACACCGGGGAGCTGTTTTTT,CASSQDIGFVTSNTGELFF
TRBV6-5,NA,TRBJ1-6,NA,TGTGCCAGCAGTTACGCCTTCGGGGAATCACCCCTCCACTTT,CASSYAFGESPLHF
TRBV25-1,NA,TRBJ1-6,NA,TGTGCCAGCAGCCGGGATTTAGCCTATAATTCACCCCTCCACTTT,CASSRDLAYNSPLHF
TRBV30,NA,TRBJ1-4,NA,TGTGCCTCCAGATTTCAGGGGATCCCTCAAAAACTGTTTTTT,CASRFQGIPQKLFF
TRBV9,NA,TRBJ2-5,NA,TGTGCCAGCAGCGTAAACGCCCCCCCCAAAGAGACCCAGTACTTC,CASSVNAPPKETQYF
TRBV7-8,NA,TRBJ1-1,NA,TGTGCCAGCAGCAGACAGGCCAGGGACACTGAAGCTTTCTTT,CASSRQARDTEAFF
TRBV5-1,NA,TRBJ1-2,NA,TGCGCCAGCAGGCCACCGGGCCCGGCTAACTATGGCTACACCTTC,CASRPPGPANYGYTF
TRBV5-8,NA,TRBJ2-3,NA,TGTGCCAGCAGCTCATATACGCAGTATTTT,CASSSYTQYF
TRBV7-2,NA,TRBJ1-4,TRBD1,TGTGCCAGCATGGAGGGACAGCAGGGAAAACTGTTTTTT,CASMEGQQGKLFF
TRBV7-9,NA,TRBJ1-5,NA,TGTGCCAGCAGCCCCCACAATCAGCCCCAGCATTTT,CASSPHNQPQHF
TRBV6-5,NA,TRBJ2-3,NA,TGTGCCAGCAGTCTAAAATCCACAGATACGCAGTATTTT,CASSLKSTDTQYF
TRBV7-2,NA,TRBJ1-1,TRBD1,TGTGCCAGCAGCGAGTACGGACAGGGGAACACTGAAGCTTTCTTT,CASSEYGQGNTEAFF
TRBV12-3/TRBV12-4,NA,TRBJ1-6,NA,TGTGCCAGCAGTCCAAGGGCCAATTCACCCCTCCACTTT,CASSPRANSPLHF
TRBV6-5,NA,TRBJ1-4,NA,TGTGCCAGCAGCCCCGGTCGCGAAAAACTGTTTTTT,CASSPGREKLFF
TRBV27,NA,TRBJ1-6,NA,TGTGCCAGCAGTTCCTTGATGGGCGCGTATAATTCACCCCTCCACTTT,CASSSLMGAYNSPLHF
TRBV4-2,NA,TRBJ2-3,NA,TGTGCCAGCAGCCAAGATCCAGGGGTTCTCACAGATACGCAGTATTTT,CASSQDPGVLTDTQYF
TRBV9,NA,TRBJ2-3,NA,TGTGCCAGCAGCGCCCGAGGGGGGCTGGGAACAGATACGCAGTATTTT,CASSARGGLGTDTQYF
TRBV5-6,NA,TRBJ1-1,NA,TGTGCCAGCAGCTTGAGTGGCACTGAAGCTTTCTTT,CASSLSGTEAFF
TRBV5-1,once,TRBJ2-1,NA,TGCGCCAGCAGCCCAGGGTGGGATGAGCAGTTCTTC,CASSPGWDEQFF
TRBV6-5,once,TRBJ1-2,NA,TGTGCCAGCAGTTACGAGGGACTTAACTATGGCTACACCTTC,CASSYEGLNYGYTF
TRBV28,NA,TRBJ1-2,TRBD1,TGTGCCAGCAGTTTTGGGACAGCCTATGGCTACACCTTC,CASSFGTAYGYTF
TRBV6-5,NA,TRBJ2-5,TRBD2,TGTGCCAGCAGTCAACTAGCGGGGGGGCCTGAGACCCAGTACTTC,CASSQLAGGPETQYF
TRBV3-1/TRBV3-2,NA,TRBJ1-4,TRBD1,TGTGCCAGCAGCCAACTCTGGGACAGTTCTAATGAAAAACTGTTTTTT,CASSQLWDSSNEKLFF
TRBV5-1,NA,TRBJ2-2,NA,TGCGCCAGCAGCTTACTAGGCCCGGGGGGCATGACCGGGGAGCTGTTTTTT,CASSLLGPGGMTGELFF
TRBV12-3/TRBV12-4,NA,TRBJ1-6,NA,TGTGCCAGCAGCTGGAGAGGATCACCCCTCCACTTT,CASSWRGSPLHF
TRBV10-1,NA,TRBJ2-7,TRBD2,TGCGCCACCGGACTAGGTGGCTACGAGCAGTACTTC,CATGLGGYEQYF
TRBV14,once,TRBJ1-2,NA,TGTGCCAGCAGCTATTATCAGGGTGACTATGGCTACACCTTC,CASSYYQGDYGYTF
TRBV7-6,NA,TRBJ2-3,TRBD1,TGTGCCAGCAGCTTAGTAACCGCAACCGGGACAGGGCGAACAGATACGCAGTATTTT,CASSLVTATGTGRTDTQYF
TRBV7-2,NA,TRBJ1-1,NA,TGTGCCAGCAGCCGTCAGGGCGACACTGAAGCTTTCTTT,CASSRQGDTEAFF
TRBV28,NA,TRBJ2-4,TRBD1,TGTGCCAGCAGTTCGGGACAGGGGGCGTGGGAAAACATTCAGTACTTC,CASSSGQGAWENIQYF
TRBV6-2/TRBV6-3,many,TRBJ2-3,TRBD1,TGTGCCAGCAGTTCGGGACAGGGGGACACAGATACGCAGTATTTT,CASSSGQGDTDTQYF
TRBV10-3,few,TRBJ1-3,NA,TGTGCCATCAGTGAGTACACTGGAAACACCATATATTTT,CAISEYTGNTIYF
TRBV11-2,NA,TRBJ1-2,TRBD1,TGTGCCAGCAGCTCCAGACAGGGGGCGCATCCTGGCTACACCTTC,CASSSRQGAHPGYTF
TRBV4-3,NA,TRBJ1-4,TRBD1,TGCGCCAGCAGCCAAGATGGAGGGACAGGGGGTGAAAAACTGTTTTTT,CASSQDGGTGGEKLFF
TRBV7-2,NA,TRBJ1-5,NA,TGTGCCAGCAGCTTCTCGGGTCAGCCCCAGCATTTT,CASSFSGQPQHF
TRBV11-2,NA,TRBJ1-1,NA,TGTGCCAGCAGCCCCCGGGGCCGGACTGAAGCTTTCTTT,CASSPRGRTEAFF
TRBV5-1,NA,TRBJ1-2,TRBD1,TGCGCCAGCAGCCGAGACAGGGATTATGGCTACACCTTC,CASSRDRDYGYTF
TRBV30,once,TRBJ1-6,NA,TGTGCCTGGAGTGCCAACCCGCATAATTCACCCCTCCACTTT,CAWSANPHNSPLHF
TRBV5-8,NA,TRBJ2-7,NA,TGTGCCAGCAGCTTCGGAGGGAATAACTACGAGCAGTACTTC,CASSFGGNNYEQYF
TRBV9,NA,TRBJ1-5,NA,TGTGCCAGCAGTAAACAGGGAAAAGGCAATCAGCCCCAGCATTTT,CASSKQGKGNQPQHF
TRBV21-1,NA,TRBJ2-7,NA,TGTGCCAGCAGTCCGGGACAGGGGTCCTACGAGCAGTACTTC,CASSPGQGSYEQYF
TRBV4-1,NA,TRBJ2-1,NA,TGCGCCAGCAGCCAAGGAGACGCACTAGCCGGAAGAGGGGATGAGCAGTTCTTC,CASSQGDALAGRGDEQFF